This T cell receptor (beta chain) was captured in a study of T cell responses to AZD1222 COVID-19 vaccine. Study-level results: A mostly white British donor set with more females was recruited, and clonal diversity was possibly underestimated. Close to half of spike-specific TCRs reportedly recognize unmutated variant regions.

This CDR3 has 13 amino acids. V was cut by 6 bases and J by 1 base, with 9 bases left in between. CDR1 and CDR2 (germline): SNHLY, FYNNEI. Measured with immunoSEQ multiplex PCR; TCRdb has only the in-frame clones, and not every one. The sample has about 76,000 clones, approximately 80% seen once. Concerning this clone: Antigen unknown.

The rearrangement joins TRBV2 to TRBJ1-1, with D possibly matching TRBD1 (5 bases). Sequencing used peripheral blood, obtained 28 days after the second dose of the MenACWY control vaccine. The TCR comes from an adult who received the MenACWY meningococcal vaccine as a control. CDR3 loop: CASSPTENTEAFF. CDR3 DNA sequence: TGTGCCAGCAGCCCGACAGAGAACACTGAAGCTTTCTTT.